This T cell receptor beta chain was documented in a study of cytomegalovirus exposure and HLA in healthy donors. General study points: Within an earlier analysis, most TCR beta V segments proved productive either about 90% or about 30% of the time. With DRB1 most and HLA-C fewest, TCR association rates differed between HLA loci in a later analysis. Common viral pathogens were later found to be apparently linked to several of the most significant clusters. Later analysis identified around 15,000 TCR beta sequences associated with HLA alleles, using a false discovery rate threshold of 0.05.

CDR3 length: 16 amino acids. Trimming cost V 5 bases and J 2 bases, with 13 bases left between them. The germline gives CDR1 LNHDA, CDR2 SQIVND (reference sequence). Details on this clone: Its target is not known.

PCR amplification relied on 60 Vbeta primers (plus 13 Jbeta primers). Method: immunoSEQ multiplex PCR; TCRdb's copy keeps in-frame clones and lacks some. Recorded for this sample: 75,000 to 95,000 clones. The chain has TRBV19 and TRBJ2-6, with D possibly matching TRBD1 (8 bases). The sequence came from an older woman in good health and CMV-seronegative. The sequenced material came from PBMCs. The CDR3 here is CASSPTGGAGANVLTF. The CDR3 region has the DNA TGTGCCAGTAGTCCTACAGGGGGGGCTGGGGCCAACGTCCTGACTTTC.